The 19 T cell receptor beta chains below were found in one sample sequenced in a study of T cell responses to AZD1222 COVID-19 vaccine. The protocol was immunoSEQ multiplex PCR, while the TCRdb copy is restricted to in-frame clones and leaves out a portion. Of some 190,000 clones in the sample, 75% to 90% were seen once. The sequenced sample was peripheral blood, obtained on day 0 of AZD1222 vaccination. These receptors originate from an adult in good health.

The J gene is TRBJ1-6, the V gene TRBV3-1 (or the pseudogene TRBV3-2); 8 bases are shared with TRBD1. Per the germline V gene, CDR1 is LGHDT and CDR2 is YNNKEL (reference sequence). The CDR3 is made up of 16 amino acids. The ends lost 4 bases at V and 7 bases at J; junction bases unmatched: 9. The CDR3 nucleotides are TGTGCCAGCAGCCCCCAGACAGGGGCCCTAAATTCACCCCTCCACTTT. It yields the protein CASSPQTGALNSPLHF.

The chain combines TRBV27 with TRBJ2-7; 8 bases map to TRBD1. The ends lost 1 base at V and 5 bases at J; junction bases unmatched: 7. Germline lookup yields CDR1 MNHEY and CDR2 SMNVEV (reference sequence). This CDR3 contains 15 residues. CDR3 nucleotide sequence: TGTGCCAGCAGTTTATTAGGCAGGGGGCAGAACGAGCAGTACTTC. As protein: CASSLLGRGQNEQYF.

The J gene is TRBJ1-2, the V gene TRBV11-2; D gene ambiguous. The V end lost 0 bases, the J end lost 4 bases, and 12 bases lay between the germline ends. CDR1 and CDR2 (germline): SGHAT, FQNNGV. The CDR3 length is 15 residues. The CDR3 coding sequence is TGTGCCAGCAGCTTAGAGGTCACGCATTTCTATGGCTACACCTTC. Protein: CASSLEVTHFYGYTF.

As regards this clone: Compared with germline, one end of the junction differs, possibly owing to a read error. This sequence joins TRBV7-3 and TRBJ1-6, with 9 nucleotides matching TRBD1. The germline V gene has CDR1 SGHTA and CDR2 FQGTGA. The CDR3 is made up of 15 amino acids. CDR3: CASRLTGGSDSPLHF. CDR3 nucleotide sequence: TGTGCCAGCAGATTAACAGGGGGCTCTGATTCACCCCTCCACTTT.

This clone was detected only once. The CDR3 region is CASSPDISYGYTF. The CDR3 DNA reads TGTGCCAGCAGCCCGGACATAAGCTATGGCTACACCTTC. The chain combines TRBV3-1 (or the pseudogene TRBV3-2) with TRBJ1-2, with D possibly matching TRBD1 (5 bases). V shed 4 bases and J shed 4 bases, with 10 bases lying between them. The germline V gene has CDR1 LGHDT and CDR2 YNNKEL (reference sequence). This CDR3 region has 13 residues.

In nucleotides, the CDR3 is TGTGCCAGCAGCTTGCAGACTAGCGGGGGGATAGATACGCAGTATTTT. The encoded protein is CASSLQTSGGIDTQYF. V is TRBV7-6 and J is TRBJ2-3; 13 nucleotides line up with TRBD2. The CDR3 extends over 16 amino acids. V lost 3 bases, J lost 5 bases, and 5 bases stayed unmatched. Germline CDR1 SGHVS, CDR2 FNYEAQ. Using reference TRBV7-6 and TRBJ2-3 for the parts outside the CDR3, the full variable domain is GAGVSQSPRYKVTKRGQDVALRCDPISGHVSLYWYRQALGQGPEFLTYFNYEAQQDKSGLPNDRFSAERPEGSISTLTIQRTEQRDSAMYRCASSLQTSGGIDTQYFGPGTRLTVL.

The chain recombines TRBV5-4 with TRBJ2-5; 11 nucleotides agree with TRBD1. Germline lookup yields CDR1 SGHNT and CDR2 YYREEE (reference sequence). The J segment lost 7 bases and the V segment lost 2 bases, leaving 7 bases of the junction unmatched. This CDR3 is 15 amino acids long. The CDR3 loop reads CASSLPGQGVSTQYF. The CDR3 DNA reads TGTGCCAGCAGCTTACCGGGACAGGGGGTTTCGACCCAGTACTTC.

The V gene is TRBV7-9, the J gene TRBJ2-7; the D gene is possibly TRBD1 (6 bases). This CDR3 is built from 12 residues. Germline V gene data show CDR1 as SEHNR and CDR2 as FQNEAQ (reference sequence). Trimming shortened V by 5 bases and J by 7 bases, and 12 bases separated the two germline ends. This CDR3 reads CASSQGLEEQYF. CDR3 nucleotides: TGTGCCAGCAGCCAGGGGCTAGAAGAGCAGTACTTC.

The chain carries TRBV9 and TRBJ2-3; 7 nucleotides align to TRBD2. The V gene end was trimmed by 0 bases and the J gene end by 1 base; junction bases not matched to a gene: 2. The CDR3 is 15 residues long. CDR1 and CDR2 (germline): SGDLS, YYNGEE. The CDR3 loop is CASSVGAGGTDTQYF. Here the CDR3 DNA reads TGTGCCAGCAGCGTAGGTGCGGGGGGCACAGATACGCAGTATTTT.

J is TRBJ2-2 and V is TRBV27, with TRBD2 identical over 9 bases. Germline V gene data show CDR1 as MNHEY and CDR2 as SMNVEV (reference sequence). With 6 bases clipped from V and 5 bases from J, the junction kept 7 bases outside the gene matches. The CDR3 totals 15 residues. For the CDR3, the DNA is TGTGCCAGCAGCCGATTAGCGGGGGAGACCGGGGAGCTGTTTTTT. Amino acids: CASSRLAGETGELFF.

This chain uses TRBV6-1 with TRBJ2-7; a weak D match, TRBD1 (6 bases). CDR3 length: 16 amino acids. Trimming took 2 bases from V and 0 from J, leaving 14 bases between them. Germline V gene lookup returns CDR1 MNHNS and CDR2 SASEGT. DNA of the CDR3: TGTGCCAGCAGTGAACTGGGGGCGTTAAGCTCCTACGAGCAGTACGTC. Translation gives CASSELGALSSYEQYV.

The chain employs TRBV6-4 and TRBJ2-1; TRBD1 matches at 7 bases. The CDR3 covers 15 residues. J was trimmed by 2 bases and V by 5 bases; bases with no gene match: 6. From germline, CDR1 is MRHNA and CDR2 SNTAGT. This CDR3 is CASSSRDSAYNEQFF. The CDR3, as DNA: TGTGCCAGCAGTTCCCGGGACAGCGCCTACAATGAGCAGTTCTTC.

The genes are TRBV7-9 and TRBJ2-7; TRBD2 aligns across 7 bases. Trimming cost V 3 bases and J 1 base; bases outside gene matches: 12. This CDR3 is 17 amino acids long. Germline CDR1 is SEHNR and CDR2 is FQNEAQ (reference sequence). This CDR3 is CASSFWFVGGWSYEQYF. DNA for the CDR3: TGTGCCAGCAGCTTCTGGTTCGTCGGGGGGTGGTCCTACGAGCAGTACTTC.

CDR3 in amino acids: CASSPLDVYAVNTIYF. CDR3 nucleotide sequence: TGTGCCAGCAGCCCTTTGGACGTCTACGCAGTAAACACCATATATTTT. The chain links TRBV7-9 to TRBJ1-3; D call uncertain. Germline CDR1 is SEHNR and CDR2 is FQNEAQ (reference sequence). The V gene lost 5 bases and the J gene lost 6 bases, with 20 bases spanning the gap. CDR3 length: 16 residues.

For the CDR3, the DNA is TGTGCCAGCAGGGTTGGGACAGGGGGCGGTGGCTACACCTTC. It is translated as CASRVGTGGGGYTF. The rearrangement uses TRBV27 and TRBJ1-2; TRBD1 aligns across 12 bases. V was pared by 6 bases and J by 7 bases, with 6 bases of the junction left unmatched. The CDR3 has 14 residues. In germline, CDR1 is MNHEY, CDR2 SMNVEV (reference sequence).

This clone has only a few counts. V and J are TRBV27 and TRBJ2-5; TRBD1 might be the D (6 bases). Trimming left V 6 bases short and J 4 bases short, with 12 bases between. CDR1 and CDR2 from the germline V gene are MNHEY and SMNVEV (reference sequence). The CDR3 contains 13 residues. The CDR3 protein is CASRQGGGETQYF. The CDR3 DNA reads TGTGCCAGCAGACAGGGTGGGGGAGAGACCCAGTACTTC.

The gene calls are TRBV10-2 and TRBJ2-1; D may correspond to TRBD1 or TRBD2 (6 bases each). Germline assignment: CDR1 WSHSY and CDR2 SAAADI. V lost 7 bases and J 0 bases, leaving 10 bases between the germline ends. There are 14 residues in the CDR3. The CDR3 DNA reads as TGCGCCAGCAAGGGGGGATACTCCTACAATGAGCAGTTCTTC. Protein product: CASKGGYSYNEQFF.

The rearrangement joins TRBV29-1 to TRBJ2-7, with TRBD2 as a possible D gene (5 bases). The CDR3 runs 14 residues. CDR1 is SQVTM, CDR2 ANQGSEA, per germline. The ends were cut back, 6 bases at V and 0 bases at J, with 15 bases in the middle. This chain's CDR3 is CSVLATGSSYEQYF. For the CDR3, the DNA is TGCAGCGTCCTGGCGACTGGGAGCTCCTACGAGCAGTACTTC.

CDR3 nucleotides: TGTGCCAGCAGCTCCACCGATACAGGGGCTGGCTACACCTTC. This gives the protein CASSSTDTGAGYTF. The chain recombines TRBV5-5 with TRBJ1-2, with 7 bases identical to TRBD1. This CDR3 comprises 14 residues. Trimming took 3 bases from V and 7 from J; bases not matched to a gene: 9. Germline V CDR1 and CDR2: SGHKS, YYEKEE (reference sequence).